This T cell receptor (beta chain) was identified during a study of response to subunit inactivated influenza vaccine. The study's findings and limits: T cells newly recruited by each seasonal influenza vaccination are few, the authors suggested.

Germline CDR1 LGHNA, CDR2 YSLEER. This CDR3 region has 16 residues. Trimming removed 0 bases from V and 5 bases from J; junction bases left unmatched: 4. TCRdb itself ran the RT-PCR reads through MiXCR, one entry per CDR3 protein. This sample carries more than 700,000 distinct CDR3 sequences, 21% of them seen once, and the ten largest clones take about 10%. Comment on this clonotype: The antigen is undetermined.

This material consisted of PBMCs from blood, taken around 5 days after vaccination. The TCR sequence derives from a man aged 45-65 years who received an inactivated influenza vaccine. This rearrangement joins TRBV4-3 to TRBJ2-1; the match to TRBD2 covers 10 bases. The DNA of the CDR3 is TGCGCCAGCAGCCAAGAAGGAGCGGGAGGGGACAATGAGCAGTTCTTC. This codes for CASSQEGAGGDNEQFF.